This T cell receptor (beta chain) stems from a study of T-cell memory formation after mild COVID-19. Study-level background: The TCR clusters were mostly specific to one donor. The study's findings and limits: The CD4+ clones that contracted clustered mainly within CM and EM, and the CD8+ clones concentrated in EMRA. Clones shrinking between day 15 and 85 showed a balanced CD4/CD8 split, and those that grew later tilted toward CD4+. Nothing confirmed that second-wave clones peaking on day 37 were specific for SARS-CoV-2.

To note about this clonotype: Its specificity is unknown.

Unmatched junction bases numbered 7, after V lost 3 bases and J lost 5 bases. The CDR3 contains 15 residues. Per germline, CDR1 KGHDR and CDR2 SFDVKD. One entry per CDR3 protein, called by TCRdb with MiXCR from the 5' RACE reads. The data contain more than 300,000 distinct CDR3 sequences, roughly an eighth of them singletons. The sequencing input was PBMCs or a T cell subset sorted from them (not recorded which). The rearrangement joins TRBV24-1 to TRBJ2-7, with 9 positions matching TRBD1. The source of this sequence is a man aged 18 to 35 who had mild COVID-19 (a few samples of this study predate the infection). Cell type and time point are not known. The CDR3 DNA reads as TGTGCCACCAGTGATCTATCCGGGACAGGGAACGAGCAGTACTTC. Amino acids: CATSDLSGTGNEQYF.